This T cell receptor beta chain originates from a study of CD4 and CD8 cells across lung adenocarcinoma regions. TCRdb re-analysed the PCR reads in MiXCR, keeping a single row per CDR3 protein. The sample holds tens of thousands of distinct CDR3 sequences, 40% to 50% seen once. Notes on this clonotype: The junction differs from germline at one of its ends, possibly a read error.

Germline V lookup: CDR1 MGHRA, CDR2 YSYEKL. The CDR3 is made up of 15 amino acids. The patients had localized lung adenocarcinoma, a non-small cell subtype. The receptor's source is a male donor with lung adenocarcinoma. The CD4 and CD8 labels of this study may be unreliable. This chain uses TRBV4-1 with TRBJ2-3, with D perhaps assigned TRBD1 or TRBD2 (5 bases each). The end of the DNA fits TRBJ2-7 better, so the J call may be wrong. Input material: CD8+ T cells from the center of a lung tumor. In nucleotides, the CDR3 is TGCGGCAGCAGCCCGGGGCTGTCCGCCAAAAACATGCAGTACTTC. It specifies CGSSPGLSAKNMQYF.